Listed below are T cell receptor beta chains from one sample, sequenced in a study of T cells in Graves' hyperthyroidism and ophthalmopathy. TCRdb reanalysed the multiplex PCR reads using MiXCR and keeps one entry per CDR3 protein. Among some 550,000 distinct CDR3 sequences, roughly 20% were seen once, and the ten largest hold approximately 26%. Source material: blood. The receptors were sampled from a man in his late teens or twenties with Graves' hyperthyroidism. Each CDR3 is given with its conserved first and last residue. The D gene is left open where the match is weak. Size tells how often a clone was seen (once, few, many) or the class of an expanded clone, and some rows leave it out.

v_gene	abundance	j_gene	d_gene	CDR3aa	CDR3nt
TRBV6-1	NA	TRBJ1-5	TRBD1	CASSARDRGNNQPQHF	TGTGCCAGCAGTGCCCGGGACAGGGGTAATAATCAGCCCCAGCATTTT
TRBV6-1	few	TRBJ2-3	NA	CASTEGDLEVDTQYF	TGTGCCAGCACCGAAGGGGACTTAGAGGTAGATACGCAGTATTTT
TRBV10-3	many	TRBJ2-7	NA	CAISEAWEGATLSYEQYF	TGTGCCATCAGTGAGGCCTGGGAAGGGGCGACCCTCTCCTACGAGCAGTACTTC
TRBV12-3/TRBV12-4	NA	TRBJ1-1	NA	CASLSRTRNTEAFF	TGTGCCAGCCTCAGTAGGACCAGAAACACTGAAGCTTTCTTT
TRBV20-1	NA	TRBJ2-2	TRBD2	CSARDSGALAGGELFF	TGCAGTGCTAGAGATAGCGGGGCCCTAGCGGGCGGGGAGCTGTTTTTT
TRBV13	NA	TRBJ1-2	TRBD1	CASSVDRLPLRITF	TGTGCCAGCAGCGTGGACAGGCTCCCCTTGAGAATCACCTTC
TRBV30	many	TRBJ1-1	NA	CAWSVGGGTEAFF	TGTGCCTGGAGTGTCGGGGGGGGCACTGAAGCTTTCTTT
TRBV12-3/TRBV12-4	many	TRBJ1-5	NA	CASSLQGWPQHF	TGTGCCAGCAGTTTGCAGGGATGGCCCCAGCATTTT
TRBV11-2	few	TRBJ1-6	NA	CASSLAGSANSPLHF	TGTGCCAGCAGCTTAGCAGGGTCTGCTAATTCACCCCTCCACTTT
TRBV20-1	once	TRBJ1-5	NA	CSARSSGTVEYSNQPQHF	TGCAGTGCTAGAAGCTCCGGGACGGTAGAATATAGCAATCAGCCCCAGCATTTT
TRBV6-1	many	TRBJ1-1	NA	CASSGPRSAWVNEAFF	TGTGCCAGCAGTGGGCCGAGGTCGGCTTGGGTCAATGAAGCTTTCTTT
TRBV30	many	TRBJ1-5	NA	CAWNLARDQPQHF	TGTGCCTGGAACTTAGCCCGCGATCAGCCCCAGCATTTT
TRBV5-1	NA	TRBJ2-7	TRBD1	CASSPPRESFDRGDHEQYF	TGCGCCAGCAGCCCTCCTAGGGAATCGTTTGACAGGGGCGACCACGAGCAGTACTTC
TRBV14	NA	TRBJ1-1	TRBD1	CASSQSRQGRNTEAFF	TGTGCCAGCAGCCAGTCCCGACAGGGGAGGAACACTGAAGCTTTCTTT
TRBV11-2	many	TRBJ2-5	NA	CASSLMFSGTQETQYF	TGTGCCAGCAGCTTAATGTTCTCCGGGACGCAAGAGACCCAGTACTTC
TRBV14	NA	TRBJ1-1	NA	CASSPYTSLNTEAFF	TGTGCCAGCAGCCCGTACACCAGCTTGAACACTGAAGCTTTCTTT
TRBV28	many	TRBJ1-5	NA	CASSARPYRTINQPQHF	TGTGCCAGCAGTGCGCGACCTTATAGGACAATTAATCAGCCCCAGCATTTT
TRBV20-1	many	TRBJ2-2	TRBD1	CSARTGGFTGELFF	TGCAGTGCTAGGACAGGGGGTTTCACCGGGGAGCTGTTTTTT
TRBV7-9	few	TRBJ1-2	NA	CASSPLGIYGYTF	TGTGCCAGCAGCCCACTGGGAATCTATGGCTACACCTTC
TRBV6-1	NA	TRBJ1-1	NA	CASRKTAMNTEAFF	TGTGCCAGCAGGAAGACAGCCATGAACACTGAAGCTTTCTTT
TRBV12-3/TRBV12-4	many	TRBJ1-2	NA	CASSRTAPFDYTF	TGTGCCAGCAGTCGGACAGCGCCCTTTGACTACACCTTC
TRBV5-1	many	TRBJ1-1	NA	CASSWDAGAEAFF	TGCGCCAGCAGCTGGGACGCAGGCGCTGAAGCTTTCTTT
TRBV2	few	TRBJ2-6	NA	CASREEAAGANVLTF	TGTGCCAGCAGAGAGGAGGCGGCTGGGGCCAACGTCCTGACTTTC
TRBV7-3	many	TRBJ2-1	TRBD2	CAGPLVAGGHEQFF	TGTGCCGGCCCCTTGGTAGCGGGGGGCCATGAGCAGTTCTTC
TRBV12-3/TRBV12-4	NA	TRBJ2-3	NA	CASSPQGDTQYF	TGTGCCAGCAGTCCGCAGGGGGATACGCAGTATTTT
TRBV28	NA	TRBJ2-7	TRBD2	CASVAGAAYEQYF	TGTGCCAGCGTCGCGGGAGCGGCCTACGAGCAGTACTTC
TRBV6-2/TRBV6-3	few	TRBJ1-1	NA	CASSYVEDVSNTDAFF	TGTGCCAGCAGTTACGTGGAGGACGTCTCGAACACTGATGCTTTCTTT
TRBV29-1	many	TRBJ1-1	NA	CSVEGGGMNTEAFF	TGCAGCGTTGAAGGGGGGGGGATGAACACTGAAGCTTTCTTT
TRBV11-2	few	TRBJ2-7	TRBD2	CASSWLPAGGPFYEQYF	TGTGCCAGCAGCTGGTTACCCGCGGGGGGGCCATTTTACGAGCAGTACTTC
TRBV4-1	NA	TRBJ1-1	NA	CASSQAAATEAFF	TGCGCCAGCAGCCAAGCGGCAGCCACTGAAGCTTTCTTT
TRBV19	many	TRBJ1-5	NA	CASAGLVPGNQPQHF	TGTGCCAGTGCAGGGCTAGTGCCGGGGAATCAGCCCCAGCATTTT
TRBV19	few	TRBJ2-6	NA	CASSAQDSGANVLTF	TGTGCCAGTAGTGCTCAGGACTCTGGGGCCAACGTCCTGACTTTC
TRBV6-5	many	TRBJ2-7	NA	CASSYGGRQYF	TGTGCCAGCAGTTACGGCGGGCGGCAGTACTTC